This T cell receptor (beta chain) was sequenced in a study of shared clonotypes between healthy human individuals. Study-wide background: Plates per donor: three CD4 naive, three CD4 memory, two CD8 naive, one CD8 memory.

This clone appeared a single time. Several immunoSEQ 96-well plates shared each subset's DNA, each plate a replicate. TCRdb's copy holds only in-frame clones and misses some; the assay was immunoSEQ multiplex PCR. The sample carries 2 million or so clones, roughly 94% recorded once. V was cut by 5 bases and J by 0 bases, with 20 bases left in between. The CDR3 runs 17 residues. Germline V gene data show CDR1 as LNHDA and CDR2 as SQIVND (reference sequence). The TCR was taken from a man aged 18 to 35 in good health. The gene calls are TRBV19 and TRBJ2-7; D may be TRBD1 or TRBD2 (5 bases each). Sequencing was done on a sample of naive CD4+ T cells sorted from blood. This sample's subset: CD45RA+ positively selected. In nucleotides, the CDR3 is TGTGCCAGTAGTCTGACCTCCGGGACCCTAGCCTCCTACGAGCAGTACTTC. This sequence encodes CASSLTSGTLASYEQYF. Variable domain in full (rest from reference TRBV19 and TRBJ2-7): DGGITQSPKYLFRKEGQNVTLSCEQNLNHDAMYWYRQDPGQGLRLIYYSQIVNDFQKGDIAEGYSVSREKKESFPLTVTSAQKNPTAFYLCASSLTSGTLASYEQYFGPGTRLTVT.